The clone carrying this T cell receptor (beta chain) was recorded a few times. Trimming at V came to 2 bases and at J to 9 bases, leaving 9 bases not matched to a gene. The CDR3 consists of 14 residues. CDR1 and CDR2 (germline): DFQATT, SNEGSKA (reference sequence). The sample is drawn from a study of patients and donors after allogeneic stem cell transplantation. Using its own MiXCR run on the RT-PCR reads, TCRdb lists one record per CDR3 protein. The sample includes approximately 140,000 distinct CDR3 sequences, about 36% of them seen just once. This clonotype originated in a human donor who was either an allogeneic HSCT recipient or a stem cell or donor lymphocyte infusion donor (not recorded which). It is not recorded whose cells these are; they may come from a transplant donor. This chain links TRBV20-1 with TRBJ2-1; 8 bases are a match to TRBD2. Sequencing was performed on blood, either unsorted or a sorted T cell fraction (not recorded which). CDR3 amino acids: CSARHPGGLTEQFF. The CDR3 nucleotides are TGCAGTGCTAGACATCCGGGGGGGCTTACTGAGCAGTTCTTC.